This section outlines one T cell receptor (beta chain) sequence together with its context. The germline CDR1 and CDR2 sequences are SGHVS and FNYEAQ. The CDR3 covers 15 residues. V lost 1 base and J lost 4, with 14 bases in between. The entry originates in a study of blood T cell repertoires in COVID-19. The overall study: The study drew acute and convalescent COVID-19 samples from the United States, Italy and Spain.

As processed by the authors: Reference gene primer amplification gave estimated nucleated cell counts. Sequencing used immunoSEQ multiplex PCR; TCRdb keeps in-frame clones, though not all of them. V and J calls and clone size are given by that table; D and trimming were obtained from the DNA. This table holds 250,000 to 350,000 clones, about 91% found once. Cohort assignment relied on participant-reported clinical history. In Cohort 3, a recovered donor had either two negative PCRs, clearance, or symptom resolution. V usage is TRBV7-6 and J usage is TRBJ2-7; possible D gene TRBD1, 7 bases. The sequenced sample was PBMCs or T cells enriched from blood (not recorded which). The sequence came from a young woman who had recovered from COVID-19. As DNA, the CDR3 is TGTGCCAGCAGCTTAGAAGGCAGGGGGGTTTACGAGCAGTACTTC. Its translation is CASSLEGRGVYEQYF.